The rows below give T cell receptor beta chains drawn from one sample of a study of early T cells in non-severe SARS-CoV-2 infection. One entry per CDR3 protein, called by TCRdb with MiXCR from the 5' RACE reads. The sample records around 80,000 distinct CDR3 sequences, 10% to 12% being singletons. The sample consisted of whole blood, taken at baseline. The receptors stem from an adult who was a healthcare worker with PCR-confirmed SARS-CoV-2 infection or an uninfected control (not recorded which). Both conserved end residues are trimmed from each CDR3. Fields, in order: clone size, D gene, J gene, V gene, CDR3 protein. A D gene is named only where the DNA matches it firmly. The listing skips clone size in some rows; elsewhere it reads once, few, many or a size class.

few	.	TRBJ1-6	TRBV6-1	ASSSGTGNSPLH
few	.	TRBJ2-2	TRBV7-3	ASSPTGVTGELF
.	TRBD1	TRBJ1-2	TRBV7-6	ASSLDRGSGYT
once	TRBD2	TRBJ2-3	TRBV9	ASSVELAGGTDTQY
.	.	TRBJ2-1	TRBV12-3/TRBV12-4	ASSLNYEQF
.	.	TRBJ1-2	TRBV7-9	ASSQIIRQDSYGYT
.	.	TRBJ2-4	TRBV24-1	ATSDRDAKNIQY
many	.	TRBJ2-3	TRBV19	ASSVDSPSTDTQY
few	TRBD1	TRBJ2-3	TRBV28	ASSMGQDTDTQY
many	.	TRBJ2-3	TRBV11-2	ASSADTQY
many	TRBD1	TRBJ2-7	TRBV29-1	SVERGQGSYEQY
few	.	TRBJ2-7	TRBV6-5	ASSYSAPSGKVYEQY
.	TRBD2	TRBJ2-6	TRBV7-2	ASSSGRALGANVLT
.	TRBD2	TRBJ2-7	TRBV28	ASRPSGGPSYEQY
few	.	TRBJ1-1	TRBV4-1	ASSQDEDRNTEAF
few	.	TRBJ2-5	TRBV5-1	ASSFRGPQETQY
few	TRBD1	TRBJ1-6	TRBV19	ATRQGSYNSPLH
many	.	TRBJ1-4	TRBV5-4	ASSGDNEKLF
many	.	TRBJ2-2	TRBV4-1	ASSQDLRVGTGELF
few	.	TRBJ1-1	TRBV10-2	ASSDHWGTEAF
.	.	TRBJ1-2	TRBV29-1	SVADINYGYT
few	TRBD2	TRBJ2-3	TRBV4-1	ASSLSGVHTDTQY
many	.	TRBJ1-5	TRBV20-1	SARGMYNQPQH